The source of this TCR beta chain is a study of blood T cell repertoires in COVID-19. Study-wide context: Acute and convalescent COVID-19 samples came from the United States, Italy and Spain. The analysed material was cDNA or gDNA that came from T cells, B-cell-depleted T cells, or PBMCs.

Participants came from roughly 23 US areas, aged roughly 18 to 90 years. The study assigned cohorts using participant-reported clinical history. Trimming cost V 5 bases and J 2 bases, with 19 bases left between them. CDR1 is SEHNR, CDR2 FQNEAQ, per germline (reference sequence). This CDR3 has 17 residues. Here immunoSEQ multiplex PCR was the method, and the copy in TCRdb shows in-frame clones only, minus some. The data show about 260,000 clones, approximately 90% seen once. This clonotype was sampled from a man aged 35 to 55 who had been exposed to COVID-19. V gene TRBV7-9 combines with J gene TRBJ2-1; the D is unclear. Sequenced sample: PBMCs or T cells enriched from blood (not recorded which). This CDR3 is CASSPSSVLRAYNEQFF. The CDR3 nucleotides read TGTGCCAGCAGCCCATCGTCGGTCTTACGGGCCTACAATGAGCAGTTCTTC.